The clone carrying this T cell receptor beta chain was observed at least ten times. The antigen is not known. The germline CDR1 and CDR2 sequences are MNHEY and SMNVEV (reference sequence). V gave up 0 bases and J gave up 3 bases, with 3 bases separating them. This CDR3 comprises 13 residues. MiXCR, run by TCRdb on the 5' RACE reads, gives a single entry per CDR3 protein. The table lists roughly 180,000 distinct CDR3 sequences, approximately 13% of them singletons. This sample was included in a study of CD8 T cells in ankylosing spondylitis. Notes on the study in general: The authors reported significant enrichment of disease-linked clones in matched ankylosing spondylitis synovial fluid. About 8 highly homologous variants made up a TCR beta motif that seemed to typify ankylosing spondylitis blood.

J is TRBJ2-1 and V is TRBV27; D not resolved. This receptor was taken from a female donor with ankylosing spondylitis or in good health (not recorded which). The specimen sequenced was blood, either unsorted or a sorted T cell fraction (not recorded which). Here the CDR3 DNA reads TGTGCCAGCAGTTTATCTCACTACAATGAGCAGTTCTTC. Its translation is CASSLSHYNEQFF.